This is a list of T cell receptor beta chains from one sample in a study of cytomegalovirus exposure and HLA in healthy donors. Only in-frame clones appear in the TCRdb table, and some are missing; sequencing was by immunoSEQ multiplex PCR. This listing includes about 110,000 clones. Sequencing input: PBMCs. The receptors shown here come from a man between 35 and 55 years old in good health and CMV-seropositive. CDR3s leave out the opening cysteine and the closing phenylalanine or tryptophan.

>14|TRBJ2-4|TRBV28
ASSPTGGWGRDIQY
>14|TRBJ2-3|TRBV7-6
ASTPGGAETTDTQY
>9|TRBJ2-2|TRBV10-3
ASQDTGELF
>13|TRBJ2-1|TRBV28
ASTLAGGPGNEQF
>17|TRBJ2-7|TRBV27
ASSPFWRPGTRGSYEQY
>15|TRBJ2-4|TRBV7-2
ASSLEAGVGAKNIQY
>16|TRBJ1-5|TRBV28
ASSWNARTGRGNQPQH
>11|TRBJ2-3|TRBV11-2
ASSLGATDTQY
>14|TRBJ2-3|TRBV28
ASSSPGTSGSDTQY
>14|TRBJ2-5|TRBV7-2
ASSLVAGGAGETQY
>13|TRBJ2-1|TRBV5-1
ASSDGTSGYNEQF
>12|TRBJ2-2|TRBV27
ASSLLFRSGELF
>8|TRBJ1-2|TRBV29-1
SVDGDGYT
>12|TRBJ2-3|TRBV15
ATSRISGTDTQY
>10|TRBJ2-5|TRBV5-1
ASSFGGETQY
>19|TRBJ2-2|TRBV2
ASRPTPWTSGRRRGTGELF
>14|TRBJ1-1|TRBV7-9
ASSLGPAIGGTEAF
>12|TRBJ1-1|TRBV7-6
ASSLEGQATEAF
>12|TRBJ2-3|TRBV10-3
AISDMEPLREQY
>15|TRBJ2-3|TRBV28
ASSLGAAGGGTDTQY
>11|TRBJ2-7|TRBV29-1
SVGQLSSYEQY
>15|TRBJ2-3|TRBV5-1
ASSLALQGTLTDTQY
>14|TRBJ1-2|TRBV7-9
ASSSSSRTGVGGYT
>11|TRBJ2-7|TRBV5-1
ASSEGQGNEQY
>12|TRBJ2-7|TRBV2
ASSESQVPYEQY
>10|TRBJ2-1|TRBV19
ASSMSPGEQF
>11|TRBJ1-2|TRBV5-1
ASSLAAESGYT
>12|TRBJ2-3|TRBV30
AWSSGRVSDTQY
>13|TRBJ2-3|TRBV7-6
ASSLGLAGTDTQY
>11|TRBJ1-2|TRBV7-2
ASSLGPTYGYT
>12|TRBJ2-3|TRBV7-2
ASSRRPGTDTQY
>13|TRBJ1-4|TRBV7-9
ASSVDRGVAEKLF
>15|TRBJ2-2|TRBV7-8
ASSSPGSGANTGELF
>12|TRBJ2-3|TRBV5-4
ASSLKREVDTQY
>9|TRBJ2-7|TRBV2
ASWNYYEQY
>11|TRBJ1-2|TRBV28
ASSLRTNYGYT
>11|TRBJ2-7|TRBV10-1
ASKKGLADEQY
>14|TRBJ1-4|TRBV7-2
ASSFLPGATNEKLF
>13|TRBJ2-3|TRBV19
ASSVGPGHTDTQY
>13|TRBJ2-7|TRBV28
ASSFSGQGYHEQY
>11|TRBJ1-1|TRBV11-1
ASSPTENTEAF
>11|TRBJ1-2|TRBV28
ASSFGSNYGYT
>12|TRBJ1-1|TRBV6-6
ASSPGQGARRAF
>14|TRBJ2-7|TRBV4-3
ASSQDLSQTGHEQY
>12|TRBJ2-5|TRBV5-6
ASSPKGGGETQY
>11|TRBJ1-1|TRBV2
ASSKGGQGEAF
>12|TRBJ2-7|TRBV19
ASSLGLAGPEQY
>11|TRBJ1-2|TRBV2
ASSGQGALGYT
>13|TRBJ2-3|TRBV5-4
ASSPGLGLTDTQY
>12|TRBJ1-1|TRBV7-9
ASSWRQGGIEAF
>12|TRBJ2-1|TRBV5-1
ASSLVLAPNEQF
>12|TRBJ2-1|TRBV9
ASSVVSGYAEQF
>12|TRBJ2-2|TRBV16
ASSLTGDTGELF
>11|TRBJ2-7|TRBV7-8
ASSGSNPYEQY
>11|TRBJ2-7|TRBV6-6
ASTTRQGTEQY
>14|TRBJ2-3|TRBV27
ASIGRGKKGRDTQY
>13|TRBJ1-4|TRBV4-2
ASSQDGTGEEKLF
>14|TRBJ1-5|TRBV7-6
ASSLTSGANNQPQH